Each of the 20 T cell receptor beta chains below was sequenced from the same sample in a study of cytomegalovirus exposure and HLA in healthy donors. Amplification used 60 Vbeta primers and 13 Jbeta primers. This table comes from immunoSEQ multiplex PCR, and its TCRdb copy is limited to in-frame clones, with some not included. This repertoire shows about 160,000 clones, more than 75% found once; its top ten account for around 0.91%. Material for sequencing was PBMCs. These TCRs come from a girl aged 2-15 years in good health and CMV-seropositive.

The V call is TRBV19, the J call TRBJ1-5; D may be TRBD1 (5 bases). CDR3 length equals 13 residues. The germline V gene encodes CDR1 LNHDA and CDR2 SQIVND (reference sequence). V was clipped by 1 base and J by 7 bases, with 8 bases between them. The CDR3 DNA is TGTGCCAGTAGTATAGCCCGGGGGCAGCCCCAGCATTTT. Translated, it gives CASSIARGQPQHF.

The chain employs TRBV29-1 and TRBJ2-1; D not resolved. This CDR3 comprises 14 residues. Germline-derived CDR1 and CDR2 are SQVTM and ANQGSEA. V was pared by 4 bases and J by 9 bases, with 19 bases between. Written as DNA, the CDR3 is TGCAGCGTTGGGCGAGGTTCCGACCCCGGTGAGCAGTTCTTC. Amino acid sequence: CSVGRGSDPGEQFF.

J is TRBJ1-1 and V is TRBV2; D not resolved. V lost 6 bases and J 3 bases, leaving 11 bases between the germline ends. CDR1 SNHLY and CDR2 FYNNEI come from the germline V gene. The CDR3 consists of 13 residues. The CDR3: CASSSRLDTEAFF. In nucleotides, the CDR3 is TGTGCCAGCAGCTCGAGACTGGACACTGAAGCTTTCTTT.

In this sample, this clone turned up a few times. The chain recombines TRBV19 with TRBJ2-1; the D gene is possibly TRBD2 (6 bases). The CDR3 is 12 residues long. V lost 9 bases and J lost 5, with 11 bases in between. The germline V gene encodes CDR1 LNHDA and CDR2 SQIVND (reference sequence). The CDR3 is CASGTFNNEQFF. CDR3 coding DNA: TGTGCCAGCGGGACTTTCAACAATGAGCAGTTCTTC.

The CDR3 loop reads CASRLGTSGISYEQYF. The CDR3 bases are TGCGCCAGCAGACTCGGGACTAGCGGGATCTCCTACGAGCAGTACTTC. The genes are TRBV5-1 and TRBJ2-7; 13 bases agree with TRBD2. V lost 5 bases to trimming and J lost 0 bases; unmatched junction nucleotides: 5. Per germline, CDR1 SGHRS and CDR2 YFSETQ. This CDR3 is 16 amino acids long.

This clone appeared a few times. V gene TRBV30 combines with J gene TRBJ2-1; D is possibly TRBD2 (5 bases). The length of the CDR3 is 12 residues. Trimming pared 0 bases from V and 8 bases from J, leaving 8 bases between. Looked up from germline, CDR1 is GTSNPN and CDR2 is SVGIG (reference sequence). In DNA form, the CDR3 reads TGTGCCTGGAGTGTACTAGTCCATGAGCAGTTCTTC. Translating it yields CAWSVLVHEQFF.

To note about this clone: It is unclear where the CDR3 begins or ends on the DNA, so no DNA is shown, and the CDR3 is as TCRdb lists it. The chain joins TRBV6-1 to TRBJ2-4; the table's TRBD2 call for D was not verified on the DNA. Looked up from germline, CDR1 is MNHNS and CDR2 is SASEGT. Both ends counted, the CDR3 spans 14 residues. The CDR3 is CASSEVGSGSFPYF.

The chain links TRBV7-9 to TRBJ2-1; D not resolved. Germline V gene data show CDR1 as SEHNR and CDR2 as FQNEAQ (reference sequence). CDR3 size: 12 residues. V was pared by 5 bases and J by 5 bases, with 7 bases between. The CDR3 DNA sequence: TGTGCCAGCAGCCTCTATAACAATGAGCAGTTCTTC. Its translation: CASSLYNNEQFF.

The chain combines TRBV6-1 with TRBJ1-3; 9 nucleotides match TRBD1. V shed 10 bases, J shed 4 bases, and the junction held 8 bases outside the gene matches. In germline, CDR1 is MNHNS, CDR2 SASEGT. The CDR3 is made up of 14 amino acids. In DNA, the CDR3 is TGTGCCACTTTACAGGGGGCACCCGGAAACACCATATATTTT. Translation: CATLQGAPGNTIYF.

The sample holds a few counts of this clone. This sequence joins TRBV28 and TRBJ2-6, with TRBD1 identical over 7 bases. Germline V gene lookup returns CDR1 MDHEN and CDR2 SYDVKM. The V gene end was trimmed by 4 bases and the J gene end by 9 bases; junction bases not matched to a gene: 6. The CDR3 spans 14 residues. As DNA, the CDR3 is TGTGCCAGCAGTTATCCAGGGGGTGACAACGTCCTGACTTTC. Translating it yields CASSYPGGDNVLTF.

The count of this clone is one. The V call is TRBV10-3, the J call TRBJ2-3, with 14 bases aligning to TRBD2. The germline CDR1 and CDR2 sequences are ENHRY and SYGVKD. The CDR3 is made up of 21 amino acids. Trimming cost V 5 bases and J 2 bases; bases outside gene matches: 18. The CDR3 DNA reads as TGTGCCATCAGTCTACCAATAAGACTAGCGGGAGGGCCGTCGGACACAGATACGCAGTATTTT. Translation: CAISLPIRLAGGPSDTDTQYF.

The V gene is TRBV9, the J gene TRBJ2-1, with 11 bases aligning to TRBD2. V lost 0 bases and J lost 5; bases outside the gene matches: 1. Germline V gives CDR1 SGDLS, CDR2 YYNGEE. This CDR3 spans 15 amino acids. CDR3 in DNA: TGTGCCAGCAGCGTAGCTAGCGGGAGGCACAATGAGCAGTTCTTC. This translates into CASSVASGRHNEQFF.

The chain combines TRBV28 with TRBJ2-3, with D possibly matching TRBD1 (6 bases). The CDR3 sequence is 14 residues long. V lost 4 bases and J 2 bases, leaving 10 bases between the germline ends. Germline V lookup: CDR1 MDHEN, CDR2 SYDVKM. The CDR3 region is CASSSTGITDTQYF. CDR3 DNA: TGTGCCAGCAGTTCGACAGGCATCACAGATACGCAGTATTTT.

The chain recombines TRBV15 with TRBJ1-2; no firm D call. The CDR3 totals 13 residues. V was trimmed by 0 bases and J by 4 bases, leaving 6 bases between them. Germline V gives CDR1 LNHNV, CDR2 YYDKDF (reference sequence). The CDR3 sequence: CATSRDQFYGYTF. The DNA for the CDR3 is TGTGCCACCAGCAGAGATCAGTTCTATGGCTACACCTTC.

This clone was observed once. The chain is built from TRBV28 and TRBJ2-3; TRBD2 matches at 7 bases. V trimming: 6 bases; J trimming: 4 bases; junction bases outside the gene matches: 10. CDR1 MDHEN and CDR2 SYDVKM come from the germline V gene. This CDR3 contains 15 residues. This CDR3 is CASSPWASGSDTQYF. CDR3 bases: TGTGCCAGCAGCCCCTGGGCTAGCGGCTCAGATACGCAGTATTTT.

The CDR3 DNA sequence: TGTGCCAGCAGCTTAACACTAAGCACAGATACGCAGTATTTT. This sequence encodes CASSLTLSTDTQYF. The chain links TRBV7-9 to TRBJ2-3; D remains unclear. Trimming cost V 2 bases and J 0 bases, with 6 bases left between them. Per the germline V gene, CDR1 is SEHNR and CDR2 is FQNEAQ (reference sequence). This CDR3 spans 14 amino acids.

V and J are TRBV5-1 and TRBJ2-1, with TRBD2 matching 10 bases. The CDR3 spans 20 residues. Germline CDR1 SGHRS, CDR2 YFSETQ. The ends lost 4 bases at V and 9 bases at J; junction bases unmatched: 25. The CDR3: CASSIPGGLAGDSLEGEQFF. The CDR3 DNA sequence: TGCGCCAGCAGCATCCCAGGGGGCCTAGCGGGAGACAGTTTAGAGGGTGAGCAGTTCTTC.

This clone showed up just once. The J gene is TRBJ1-5, the V gene TRBV4-1; TRBD1 aligns across 9 bases. Germline-derived CDR1 and CDR2 are MGHRA and YSYEKL. The CDR3 consists of 17 residues. V trimming: 1 base; J trimming: 2 bases; junction bases outside the gene matches: 6. For the CDR3, the DNA is TGCGCCAGCAGCCAAGCCACCGGGACAGGGCGCAATCAGCCCCAGCATTTT. Translation gives CASSQATGTGRNQPQHF.

The chain carries TRBV9 and TRBJ2-3, with a possible D match to TRBD2 (6 bases). CDR3 length: 16 residues. Germline V lookup: CDR1 SGDLS, CDR2 YYNGEE. The germline V and J ends were trimmed by 5 bases and 0 bases, with 16 bases remaining between them. DNA for the CDR3: TGTGCCAGCAGTCACGCAGTCAGCGGGAGCACAGATACGCAGTATTTT. This translates into CASSHAVSGSTDTQYF.

The chain couples TRBV2 to TRBJ2-5, with TRBD1 matching over 8 bases. The V segment lost 3 bases and the J segment 4 bases; nucleotides outside the gene matches: 4. The CDR3 runs to 14 residues. The V gene's germline CDR1 is SNHLY and CDR2 FYNNEI. This chain's CDR3 is CASSEHRGRETQYF. CDR3 coding DNA: TGTGCCAGCAGTGAGCACAGGGGGAGAGAGACCCAGTACTTC.